This T cell receptor (beta chain) was sequenced in a study of CD8+ T cells in alopecia areata. Study-wide points: Because of a solitary nonresponder, the connection of baseline CD8+ expansion to response stays uncertain. Lesional scalp displayed greater clonality than normal scalp, most notably in alopecia totalis/universalis.

Points on this clone: Its antigen remains unidentified.

Germline lookup yields CDR1 MDHEN and CDR2 SYDVKM. The CDR3 consists of 12 residues. V dropped 6 bases and J dropped 5 bases, with 10 bases sitting between them. cDNA serving as the sequencing template came from extracted, reverse transcribed RNA. Libraries were prepared by immunoSEQ multiplex PCR; TCRdb keeps only in-frame clonotypes and omits some of them. The data contain 200,000 to 250,000 clones, 64% of them seen just once; the ten biggest clones take up roughly 4.2%. Treatment defined: oral pan-JAK inhibitor, 5-10 mg twice daily. Lesional scalp punch biopsies and peripheral blood came from alopecia areata patients.

This sample comprised CD4+ T cells sorted from blood, obtained at week 4, from a patient treated with tofacitinib. The chain is built from TRBV28 and TRBJ1-2, with D hard to call. This TCR was sampled from a human donor with alopecia areata. The CDR3 DNA is TGTGCCAGCAGCCCGGGCCTTTATGGCTACACCTTC. Protein sequence: CASSPGLYGYTF.